The 21 T cell receptor beta chains below were found in one sample sequenced in a study of T cell changes during pregnancy in multiple sclerosis. Sequencing was performed with immunoSEQ multiplex PCR; in TCRdb, only in-frame clones are kept and a portion is missing. Among roughly 86,000 clones, 85% to 95% were seen once, and the ten largest hold over 2%. The sample here was peripheral blood, taken in the first trimester of pregnancy. The receptor set was obtained from a female donor with multiple sclerosis, enrolled in a pregnancy study.

The J gene is TRBJ2-2, the V gene TRBV19; 10 positions agree with TRBD2. Germline CDR1 is LNHDA and CDR2 is SQIVND (reference sequence). The CDR3 extends over 16 amino acids. V shed 7 bases, J shed 3 bases, and the junction held 8 bases outside the gene matches. CDR3 protein: CASTVTSGAYTGELFF. The CDR3 DNA is TGTGCCAGTACGGTTACTAGCGGGGCCTACACCGGGGAGCTGTTTTTT.

The rearrangement links TRBV5-4 to TRBJ1-1; TRBD1 matches at 8 bases. The V gene's germline CDR1 is SGHNT and CDR2 YYREEE (reference sequence). The CDR3 sequence is 16 residues long. V gave up 0 bases and J gave up 11 bases; unmatched junction bases: 15. CDR3: CASSLGGSTGAFSAFF. DNA for the CDR3: TGTGCCAGCAGCTTGGGGGGGTCGACAGGGGCGTTCTCGGCTTTCTTT.

The rearrangement uses TRBV28 and TRBJ2-7; TRBD2 matches 11 bases. From germline, CDR1 is MDHEN and CDR2 SYDVKM. The V segment lost 5 bases and the J segment 4 bases; nucleotides outside the gene matches: 13. This CDR3 has 17 amino acids. In DNA, the CDR3 is TGTGCCAGCAGTCCCCTAATAGCGGGAGGGGCCCCTTACGAGCAGTACTTC. Translation: CASSPLIAGGAPYEQYF.

This clone was counted once. V is TRBV2 and J is TRBJ2-7; TRBD1 aligns across 7 bases. The CDR3 sequence is 15 residues long. Germline CDR1 SNHLY, CDR2 FYNNEI. J gave up 2 bases and V 5 bases, and 9 bases lay outside the gene matches. The DNA for the CDR3 is TGTGCCAGCAGTTATGGGGACAGAGACCCCTACGAGCAGTACTTC. The encoded protein is CASSYGDRDPYEQYF.

This chain connects TRBV5-1 to TRBJ2-5, with 8 bases lining up with TRBD2. The junction had 13 bases not matched to a gene; V was cut back by 5 bases and J by 7 bases. Per germline, CDR1 SGHRS and CDR2 YFSETQ. The CDR3 covers 15 residues. The CDR3 loop is CASSHSGTEGWTQYF. The CDR3 bases are TGCGCCAGCAGTCATAGCGGGACGGAGGGGTGGACCCAGTACTTC.

The rearrangement links TRBV5-4 to TRBJ2-6, with D unresolved. There are 18 residues in the CDR3. Germline CDR1 reads SGHNT; CDR2 reads YYREEE (reference sequence). V was cut by 0 bases and J by 0 bases, with 13 bases left in between. CDR3 nucleotide sequence: TGTGCCAGCAGCTTGGGTGGAGTCCTCAGCTCTGGGGCCAACGTCCTGACTTTC. Translation: CASSLGGVLSSGANVLTF. The whole variable domain, remainder taken from reference TRBV5-4 and TRBJ2-6, is ETGVTQSPTHLIKTRGQQVTLRCSSQSGHNTVSWYQQALGQGPQFIFQYYREEENGRGNFPPRFSGLQFPNYSSELNVNALELDDSALYLCASSLGGVLSSGANVLTFGAGSRLTVL.

The rearrangement joins TRBV5-4 to TRBJ2-5; 8 bases match TRBD2. The CDR3 is made up of 16 amino acids. Unmatched junction bases numbered 14, after V lost 5 bases and J lost 5 bases. Germline V CDR1 and CDR2: SGHNT, YYREEE (reference sequence). The CDR3 DNA is TGTGCCAGCAGTTTAGCGGGACTAGGACGGTTTGAGACCCAGTACTTC. Encoded protein: CASSLAGLGRFETQYF. The full variable domain, with the rest looked up from reference TRBV5-4 and TRBJ2-5, is ETGVTQSPTHLIKTRGQQVTLRCSSQSGHNTVSWYQQALGQGPQFIFQYYREEENGRGNFPPRFSGLQFPNYSSELNVNALELDDSALYLCASSLAGLGRFETQYFGPGTRLLVL.

The rearrangement uses TRBV6-6 and TRBJ1-1; D gene uncertain. The V end lost 6 bases, the J end lost 1 base, and 15 bases lay between the germline ends. CDR1 and CDR2 from the germline V gene are MNHNY and SVGAGI (reference sequence). The CDR3 runs to 15 residues. For the CDR3, the DNA is TGTGCCAGCAGCCCCGAGGTAGGCTCGAACACTGAAGCTTTCTTT. This encodes CASSPEVGSNTEAFF.

The chain's CDR3 is CAWSVRGRGYSGANVLTF. CDR3 nucleotide sequence: TGTGCCTGGAGTGTACGGGGGAGAGGTTACTCTGGGGCCAACGTCCTGACTTTC. V is TRBV30 and J is TRBJ2-6; tentatively, D is TRBD2 (6 bases). Germline CDR1 GTSNPN, CDR2 SVGIG (reference sequence). Trimming shortened V by 0 bases and J by 0 bases, and 15 bases separated the two germline ends. The CDR3 is 18 amino acids.

The rearrangement joins TRBV29-1 to TRBJ2-5; 7 bases align to TRBD2. This CDR3 comprises 13 residues. The germline gives CDR1 SQVTM, CDR2 ANQGSEA. V gave up 8 bases and J gave up 5 bases; unmatched junction bases: 11. Here the CDR3 reads CSLWASGSETQYF. In DNA, the CDR3 is TGCAGCCTGTGGGCTAGCGGTTCGGAGACCCAGTACTTC.

This clone appeared once. The rearrangement joins TRBV6-1 to TRBJ2-1, with 9 positions matching TRBD1. The V gene's germline CDR1 is MNHNS and CDR2 SASEGT. The CDR3 is made up of 15 amino acids. Germline trimming cut 6 bases from V and 4 bases from J; bases unmatched to any gene: 7. The CDR3 DNA reads as TGTGCCAGCAGCTTCTCCGGGACAGGGTACAATGAGCAGTTCTTC. Translated: CASSFSGTGYNEQFF.

The chain links TRBV27 to TRBJ1-2, with no clear D. The germline gives CDR1 MNHEY, CDR2 SMNVEV (reference sequence). The CDR3 has 13 residues. Between the trimmed V and J ends, which lost 0 bases and 2 bases, there was a span of 4 bases. The CDR3 region has the DNA TGTGCCAGCAGTTTATCGAGGAACTATGGCTACACCTTC. Translation: CASSLSRNYGYTF.

The genes are TRBV28 and TRBJ2-7; 7 bases line up with TRBD1. The CDR3 consists of 15 residues. V was pared by 5 bases and J by 0 bases, with 7 bases of the junction left unmatched. Germline V lookup: CDR1 MDHEN, CDR2 SYDVKM. CDR3 coding DNA: TGTGCCAGCAGTACCTACAGGGGTCTCTCCTACGAGCAGTACTTC. Translation gives CASSTYRGLSYEQYF.

CDR3 sequence (DNA): TGTGCCAGTAGTATATTTTCAGGGAACAATGAGCAGTTCTTC. Translation: CASSIFSGNNEQFF. The chain combines TRBV19 with TRBJ2-1; maybe TRBD1 (5 bases). The CDR3 consists of 14 residues. Trimming removed 2 bases at V and 5 bases at J, with 10 bases between. Germline V lookup: CDR1 LNHDA, CDR2 SQIVND (reference sequence). The full variable domain, rest sourced from reference TRBV19 and TRBJ2-1, is DGGITQSPKYLFRKEGQNVTLSCEQNLNHDAMYWYRQDPGQGLRLIYYSQIVNDFQKGDIAEGYSVSREKKESFPLTVTSAQKNPTAFYLCASSIFSGNNEQFFGPGTRLTVL.

The J gene is TRBJ1-2, the V gene TRBV5-4; 8 nucleotides agree with TRBD1. CDR1 and CDR2 from the germline V gene are SGHNT and YYREEE (reference sequence). CDR3 length equals 14 residues. Losses at the gene ends were 5 bases for V and 3 bases for J; bases not matched to a gene: 6. The CDR3 here is CASRSGGMDYGYTF. DNA for the CDR3: TGTGCCAGCAGGTCAGGGGGCATGGACTATGGCTACACCTTC.

This rearrangement joins TRBV6-5 to TRBJ2-7, with 7 bases lining up with TRBD1. Germline V gives CDR1 MNHEY, CDR2 SVGAGI. Losses at the gene ends were 2 bases for V and 3 bases for J; bases not matched to a gene: 4. The CDR3 has 14 amino acids. CDR3 sequence reads: CASSYQDRIYEQYF. The CDR3, as DNA: TGTGCCAGCAGTTACCAGGACAGGATCTACGAGCAGTACTTC.

This chain uses TRBV7-2 with TRBJ2-4; tentatively, D is TRBD1 (5 bases). Between the trimmed V and J ends, which lost 1 base and 4 bases, there was a span of 11 bases. There are 15 residues in the CDR3. CDR1 is SGHTA, CDR2 FQGNSA, per germline. CDR3 loop: CASSLGLTVKNIQYF. The CDR3 DNA reads as TGTGCCAGCAGCTTAGGCCTGACAGTAAAAAACATTCAGTACTTC.

The chain couples TRBV29-1 to TRBJ1-1, with TRBD1 matching 11 bases. The CDR3 has 19 residues. V lost 4 bases, J lost 1 base, and 17 bases stayed unmatched. The V gene's germline CDR1 is SQVTM and CDR2 ANQGSEA. The CDR3 spells CSVVPGQGGAGTKNTEAFF. The DNA for the CDR3 is TGCAGCGTTGTCCCGGGACAGGGGGGCGCCGGGACTAAGAACACTGAAGCTTTCTTT.

The gene calls are TRBV21-1 and TRBJ2-5; TRBD2 is the table's D call, not checked against the DNA. TRBV21-1 is noted as a pseudogene. The CDR3 length is 18 residues. DNA for the CDR3: TGTGCCAGCAGTAAAGGACTAGCGGGAGGACATAAGAGAGAGACCCAGTACTTC. Translation: CASSKGLAGGHKRETQYF.

The chain couples TRBV19 to TRBJ2-5; D call uncertain. CDR1 and CDR2 from the germline V gene are LNHDA and SQIVND (reference sequence). V was shortened by 11 bases and J by 4 bases, with 11 bases between the two germline ends. This CDR3 is 11 amino acids long. This chain's CDR3 is CACSSGETQYF. CDR3 nucleotide sequence: TGTGCCTGCTCATCGGGAGAGACCCAGTACTTC.

The chain employs TRBV11-1 and TRBJ2-1; a weak D match, TRBD2 (6 bases). Trimming removed 6 bases at V and 4 bases at J, with 19 bases between. Germline V gene sequence: CDR1 SGHAT, CDR2 FQDESV (reference sequence). CDR3 length: 16 amino acids. As DNA, the CDR3 is TGTGCCAGCAGTCCCTTCGGGAGCGCTCTTTACAATGAGCAGTTCTTC. Translating gives CASSPFGSALYNEQFF.